The clone carrying this T cell receptor beta chain showed up just a few times. Trimming cost V 8 bases and J 0 bases, with 11 bases left between them. Germline lookup yields CDR1 SGHNT and CDR2 YYREEE (reference sequence). This CDR3 is built from 13 residues. The source of the sample is a study of blood T cell repertoires in COVID-19. Study context: The origin of the acute and convalescent COVID-19 samples was the United States, Italy and Spain. T cells, B-cell-depleted T cells, or PBMCs provided the cDNA or gDNA that served as material.

Authors' data handling: Amplification with reference gene primers provided the estimates of nucleated cell counts. This table comes from immunoSEQ multiplex PCR, and its TCRdb copy is limited to in-frame clones, with some not included. V, J and clone size are those of that table, while D and trimming were read from the DNA. This sample yields 130,000 or so clones, of which roughly 84% are seen a single time; over 1.1% belongs to the top ten. The clonotype comes from a man in his sixties with acute or convalescent COVID-19. The chain couples TRBV5-4 to TRBJ1-1, with D possibly matching TRBD1 (5 bases). The sequenced material came from peripheral blood. The CDR3 sequence: CARLQVMNTEAFF. Written as DNA, the CDR3 is TGTGCCAGGTTACAGGTGATGAACACTGAAGCTTTCTTT.